The rows below give T cell receptor beta chains drawn from one sample of a study of blood T cell repertoires in COVID-19. Measured with immunoSEQ multiplex PCR; TCRdb has only the in-frame clones, and not every one. This sample has 95,000 to 120,000 clones, with about 80% found just once. Source material: peripheral blood. The receptors stem from a woman in her sixties or seventies with acute or convalescent COVID-19. The CDR3 runs from the conserved cysteine through the conserved F or W.

v_call: TRBV5-4; j_call: TRBJ1-2; cdr3_aa: CASSWELGTGGGNYGYTF
v_call: TRBV27; j_call: TRBJ1-2; cdr3_aa: CASGFARTLIYGYTF
v_call: TRBV3-1/TRBV3-2; j_call: TRBJ1-2; cdr3_aa: CASSQAGVNYGYTF
v_call: TRBV7-8; j_call: TRBJ2-7; cdr3_aa: CASSLTGLAAAYEQYF
v_call: TRBV23-1; j_call: TRBJ1-1; cdr3_aa: CASSQWTGKDTEAFF
v_call: TRBV5-1; j_call: TRBJ2-1; cdr3_aa: CASSLARASSYNEQFF
v_call: TRBV5-4; j_call: TRBJ2-6; cdr3_aa: CASNGQGGVSGANVLTF
v_call: TRBV7-9; j_call: TRBJ2-2; cdr3_aa: CASSPPLVGELFF
v_call: TRBV5-1; j_call: TRBJ2-2; cdr3_aa: CASSLLSGTANTGELFF
v_call: TRBV18; j_call: TRBJ2-7; cdr3_aa: CASSPGQGWEQYF
v_call: TRBV25-1; j_call: TRBJ2-5; cdr3_aa: CASSENRRGETQYF
v_call: TRBV5-1; j_call: TRBJ1-2; cdr3_aa: CASSLAQGAVSGYTF
v_call: TRBV5-1; j_call: TRBJ1-2; cdr3_aa: CASSLEGGGPGVYGYTF
v_call: TRBV29-1; j_call: TRBJ1-1; cdr3_aa: CSVVAVNTEAFF
v_call: TRBV28; j_call: TRBJ1-5; cdr3_aa: CASYGWSSNQPQHF
v_call: TRBV28; j_call: TRBJ1-5; cdr3_aa: CASTRGQGSQPQHF
v_call: TRBV9; j_call: TRBJ1-6; cdr3_aa: CASSSLPGGSYNSPLHF
v_call: TRBV11-2; j_call: TRBJ1-6; cdr3_aa: CASSLVSVSPLHF
v_call: TRBV7-6; j_call: TRBJ2-2; cdr3_aa: CASSRGTSGGIGELFF
v_call: TRBV6-5; j_call: TRBJ2-1; cdr3_aa: CASSNRGQGINEQFF
v_call: TRBV3-1/TRBV3-2; j_call: TRBJ1-6; cdr3_aa: CASSQDTGRAPLHF
v_call: TRBV7-9; j_call: TRBJ2-2; cdr3_aa: CASSRGGANTGELFF
v_call: TRBV28; j_call: TRBJ2-2; cdr3_aa: CASRTLGQGGFAGELFF
v_call: TRBV27; j_call: TRBJ1-5; cdr3_aa: CASSPWTGDNQPQHF
v_call: TRBV6-2/TRBV6-3; j_call: TRBJ1-1; cdr3_aa: CASSYEGVAEAFF
v_call: TRBV4-1; j_call: TRBJ1-5; cdr3_aa: CASSQEETAYSNQPQHF
v_call: TRBV5-6; j_call: TRBJ1-2; cdr3_aa: CASILFKDRGPGGYTF
v_call: TRBV4-2; j_call: TRBJ2-1; cdr3_aa: CASSQGTSGVNEQFF
v_call: TRBV16; j_call: TRBJ1-2; cdr3_aa: CASSRGTGGINHGYTF
v_call: TRBV24-1; j_call: TRBJ2-2; cdr3_aa: CATSDRRPTGELFF
v_call: TRBV14; j_call: TRBJ1-1; cdr3_aa: CASSQVRAAPAFF
v_call: TRBV7-8; j_call: TRBJ2-3; cdr3_aa: CASSLVGGGDTQYF
v_call: TRBV19; j_call: TRBJ2-2; cdr3_aa: CASSDRGTGELFF
v_call: TRBV28; j_call: TRBJ2-5; cdr3_aa: CASSRPETQYF
v_call: TRBV28; j_call: TRBJ2-7; cdr3_aa: CASSNRAPTYEQYF
v_call: TRBV5-6; j_call: TRBJ1-5; cdr3_aa: CASSSSGQGYSQPQHF
v_call: TRBV20-1; j_call: TRBJ2-5; cdr3_aa: CSASGRTVGETQYF
v_call: TRBV6-5; j_call: TRBJ2-1; cdr3_aa: CASSRPGSYNEQFF
v_call: TRBV7-2; j_call: TRBJ1-6; cdr3_aa: CASSPGGQNSPLHF
v_call: TRBV21-1; j_call: TRBJ1-4; cdr3_aa: CATPPRTEGQGCEKLFF
v_call: TRBV27; j_call: TRBJ2-2; cdr3_aa: CASSLYRGGTGELFF